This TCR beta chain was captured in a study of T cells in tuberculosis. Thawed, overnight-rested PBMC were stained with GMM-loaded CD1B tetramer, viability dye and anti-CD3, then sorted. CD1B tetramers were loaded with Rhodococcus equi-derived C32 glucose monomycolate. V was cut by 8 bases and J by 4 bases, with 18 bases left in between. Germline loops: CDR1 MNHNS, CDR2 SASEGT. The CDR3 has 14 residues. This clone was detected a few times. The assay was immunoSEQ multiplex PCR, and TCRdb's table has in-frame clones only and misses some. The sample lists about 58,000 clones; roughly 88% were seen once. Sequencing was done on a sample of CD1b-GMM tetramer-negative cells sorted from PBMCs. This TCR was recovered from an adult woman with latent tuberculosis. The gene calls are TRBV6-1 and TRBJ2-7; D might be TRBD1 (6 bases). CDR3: CASGPGQPPYEQYF. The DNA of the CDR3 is TGTGCCAGCGGACCCGGACAGCCTCCTTACGAGCAGTACTTC.